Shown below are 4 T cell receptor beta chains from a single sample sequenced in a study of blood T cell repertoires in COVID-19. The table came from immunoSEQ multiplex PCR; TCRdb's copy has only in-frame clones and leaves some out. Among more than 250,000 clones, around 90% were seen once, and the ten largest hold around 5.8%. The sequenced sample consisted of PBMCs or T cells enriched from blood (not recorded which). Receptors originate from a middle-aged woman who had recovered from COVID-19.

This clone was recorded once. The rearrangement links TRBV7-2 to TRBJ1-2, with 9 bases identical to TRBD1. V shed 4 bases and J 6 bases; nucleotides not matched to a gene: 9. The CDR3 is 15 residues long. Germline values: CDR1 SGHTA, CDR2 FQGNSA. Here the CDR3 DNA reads TGTGCCAGCAGCTCCGGGGACAGGGTGAGAAATGGCTACACCTTC. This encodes CASSSGDRVRNGYTF.

CDR3 in DNA: TGTGCCAGCAGCCACCGACTAGTTGGGGGCACAGATACGCAGTATTTT. This encodes CASSHRLVGGTDTQYF. J is TRBJ2-3 and V is TRBV14; a weak D match, TRBD2 (6 bases). This CDR3 region has 16 residues. Germline CDR1 SGHDN, CDR2 FVKESK. Deletions cut 3 bases from V and 1 base from J, with 14 bases between.

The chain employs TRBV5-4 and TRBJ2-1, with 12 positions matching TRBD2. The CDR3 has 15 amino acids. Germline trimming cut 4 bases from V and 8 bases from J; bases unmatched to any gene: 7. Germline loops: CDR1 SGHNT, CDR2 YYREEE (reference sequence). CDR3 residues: CASSLPSGRGDEQFF. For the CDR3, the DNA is TGTGCCAGCAGCCTCCCTAGCGGGAGGGGGGATGAGCAGTTCTTC.

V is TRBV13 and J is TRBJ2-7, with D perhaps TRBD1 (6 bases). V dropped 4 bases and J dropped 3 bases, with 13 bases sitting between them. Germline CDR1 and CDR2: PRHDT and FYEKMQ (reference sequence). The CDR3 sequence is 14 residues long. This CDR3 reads CASSSKTGNYEQYF. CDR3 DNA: TGTGCCAGCAGCTCCAAGACAGGAAACTACGAGCAGTACTTC.